Listed here are 23 T cell receptor beta chains from one sample, sequenced in a study of cytomegalovirus exposure and HLA in healthy donors. The study ran its PCR with 60 Vbeta and 13 Jbeta primers. Data came from immunoSEQ multiplex PCR; TCRdb stores just in-frame clones and leaves some out. The sample features tens of thousands of clones, with 10% to 15% in its top ten. Specimen: PBMCs. These receptors were taken from a woman aged 55-69 years in good health and CMV-seropositive.

DNA for the CDR3: TGCGCCAGCAGCCAAGAGGACAGGGGCCATGGCTACACCTTC. It is translated as CASSQEDRGHGYTF. This chain connects TRBV4-1 to TRBJ1-2, with 9 bases matching TRBD1. Per germline, CDR1 MGHRA and CDR2 YSYEKL. The CDR3 loop spans 14 amino acids. V lost 0 bases to trimming and J lost 6 bases; unmatched junction nucleotides: 2.

The V gene is TRBV11-2, the J gene TRBJ2-7, with D perhaps TRBD1 (5 bases). Trimming shortened V by 4 bases and J by 3 bases, and 13 bases separated the two germline ends. Germline values: CDR1 SGHAT, CDR2 FQNNGV. The CDR3 is 14 residues long. CDR3 protein: CASSSAQGRYEQYF. In DNA, the CDR3 is TGTGCCAGCAGCTCAGCTCAGGGCCGCTACGAGCAGTACTTC.

The CDR3 DNA reads as TGTGCCAGTAGGAAAGTGGCTAGCGGGCACAATGAGCAGTTCTTC. Translated, it gives CASRKVASGHNEQFF. V usage is TRBV19 and J usage is TRBJ2-1, with 8 positions matching TRBD2. The germline V gene encodes CDR1 LNHDA and CDR2 SQIVND (reference sequence). Germline trimming cut 6 bases from V and 5 bases from J; bases unmatched to any gene: 9. The CDR3 length is 15 residues.

The rearrangement joins TRBV5-1 to TRBJ1-6, with a weak D call TRBD1 (5 bases). This CDR3 has 15 residues. Trimming removed 4 bases at V and 10 bases at J, with 18 bases between. Per the germline V gene, CDR1 is SGHRS and CDR2 is YFSETQ. CDR3 sequence (DNA): TGCGCCAGCAGCCCTTCGACAGAATCCCGATCACCCCTCCACTTT. Its protein product is CASSPSTESRSPLHF.

The chain has TRBV5-4 and TRBJ1-1; perhaps TRBD1 as D (6 bases). V was trimmed by 2 bases and J by 6 bases, leaving 14 bases between them. The CDR3 is 14 residues long. The V gene's germline CDR1 is SGHNT and CDR2 YYREEE (reference sequence). The CDR3 DNA reads as TGTGCCAGCAGCTTCGGTCAGGGGAGAGCTGAAGCTTTCTTT. Its protein product is CASSFGQGRAEAFF.

J is TRBJ1-1 and V is TRBV5-6; tentative D call: TRBD1 (6 bases). V lost 4 bases and J 4 bases, leaving 17 bases between the germline ends. This CDR3 has 15 amino acids. The germline gives CDR1 SGHDT, CDR2 YYEEEE. Here the CDR3 DNA reads TGTGCCAGCAGCCGGCGGACAGAAAGGAGCACTGAAGCTTTCTTT. Its translation is CASSRRTERSTEAFF.

The chain combines TRBV10-3 with TRBJ2-2; 13 nucleotides line up with TRBD2. The CDR3 totals 17 residues. J gave up 0 bases and V 7 bases, and 5 bases lay outside the gene matches. CDR1 is ENHRY, CDR2 SYGVKD, per germline. The CDR3 DNA follows: TGTGCCATCACTAAACTAGCGGGGGGGCCGAACACCGGGGAGCTGTTTTTT. Its translation: CAITKLAGGPNTGELFF.

This chain uses TRBV18 with TRBJ1-5; a possible D gene is TRBD1 (5 bases). Germline V CDR1 and CDR2: KGHSH, LQKENI. Trimming took 3 bases from V and 8 from J, leaving 14 bases between them. This CDR3 contains 14 residues. The CDR3 sequence is CASSPGGEGKPQHF. In DNA, the CDR3 is TGTGCCAGCTCACCCGGGGGGGAAGGCAAGCCCCAGCATTTT.

The rearrangement joins TRBV5-4 to TRBJ1-1; no definite D call. V lost 4 bases and J 7 bases, leaving 23 bases between the germline ends. The CDR3 contains 16 residues. Germline lookup yields CDR1 SGHNT and CDR2 YYREEE (reference sequence). The CDR3 DNA reads TGTGCCAGCAGCCCGGAGCCAAGCAAATGGGTTTATGAAGCTTTCTTT. Amino acid sequence: CASSPEPSKWVYEAFF.

The chain couples TRBV27 to TRBJ1-1; maybe TRBD1 (5 bases). The CDR3 extends over 15 amino acids. Trimming removed 3 bases at V and 1 base at J, with 12 bases between. Germline V gives CDR1 MNHEY, CDR2 SMNVEV (reference sequence). The CDR3 DNA reads TGTGCCAGCAGTTTCGGACGGACACAGAACACTGAAGCTTTCTTT. Protein sequence: CASSFGRTQNTEAFF.

This chain connects TRBV11-3 to TRBJ1-6, with D perhaps matching TRBD1 (6 bases). The V end lost 2 bases, the J end lost 8 bases, and 13 bases lay between the germline ends. Per germline, CDR1 SGHNT and CDR2 YENEEA. The CDR3 totals 15 residues. The CDR3 sequence: CASSLRQGLDSPLHF. DNA of the CDR3: TGTGCCAGCAGCTTACGGCAGGGGCTCGATTCACCCCTCCACTTT.

The rearrangement joins TRBV14 to TRBJ1-4, with TRBD1 matching over 8 bases. Germline V CDR1 and CDR2: SGHDN, FVKESK. V trimming: 0 bases; J trimming: 7 bases; junction bases outside the gene matches: 4. This CDR3 region has 15 residues. In nucleotides, the CDR3 is TGTGCCAGCAGCCAAGATCCCAGGGGGCCTGAAAAACTGTTTTTT. It translates to CASSQDPRGPEKLFF. The full variable domain, in which reference TRBV14 and TRBJ1-4 provide the parts outside the CDR3, is EAGVTQFPSHSVIEKGQTVTLRCDPISGHDNLYWYRRVMGKEIKFLLHFVKESKQDESGMPNNRFLAERTGGTYSTLKVQPAELEDSGVYFCASSQDPRGPEKLFFGSGTQLSVL.

The gene calls are TRBV7-6 and TRBJ1-2; no clear D. The CDR3 is 13 amino acids. V was pared by 5 bases and J by 4 bases, with 11 bases between. The V gene's germline CDR1 is SGHVS and CDR2 FNYEAQ. CDR3 amino acids: CASSPQMAYGYTF. The CDR3 nucleotides read TGTGCCAGCAGCCCCCAGATGGCCTATGGCTACACCTTC.

The chain links TRBV6-6 to TRBJ1-5; D is uncertain. The CDR3 is made up of 14 amino acids. Germline V CDR1 and CDR2: MNHNY, SVGAGI (reference sequence). Trimming left V 3 bases short and J 6 bases short, with 12 bases between. The CDR3 loop is CASSYPDSGQPQHF. The CDR3 DNA sequence: TGTGCCAGCAGTTATCCGGACTCTGGTCAGCCCCAGCATTTT.

The chain carries TRBV7-2 and TRBJ2-5; 9 nucleotides line up with TRBD2. CDR1 is SGHTA and CDR2 is FQGNSA in the germline V gene. The J segment lost 5 bases and the V segment lost 5 bases, leaving 9 bases of the junction unmatched. This CDR3 has 15 amino acids. The CDR3 sequence: CASSRLVAGVETQYF. In nucleotides, the CDR3 is TGTGCCAGCAGCCGTTTGGTAGCGGGGGTGGAGACCCAGTACTTC.

V is TRBV6-5 and J is TRBJ2-3; 14 positions match TRBD2. Germline V gene data show CDR1 as MNHEY and CDR2 as SVGAGI. V lost 4 bases and J lost 6; bases outside the gene matches: 6. This CDR3 is built from 16 residues. CDR3 amino acids: CASSFGLAGGYDTQYF. The CDR3 DNA is TGTGCCAGCAGTTTCGGACTAGCGGGGGGATACGATACGCAGTATTTT.

With regard to this clone: This CDR3 is also generated by other DNA sequences in the sample. This chain uses TRBV5-1 with TRBJ1-6, with 9 bases matching TRBD1. Looked up from germline, CDR1 is SGHRS and CDR2 is YFSETQ. V was pared by 4 bases and J by 7 bases, with 9 bases of the junction left unmatched. This CDR3 is built from 16 residues. The CDR3 DNA reads TGCGCCAGCAGCCAGACAGGGGGTTTAGCGAATTCACCCCTCCACTTT. The encoded protein is CASSQTGGLANSPLHF. The full variable domain, with the rest looked up from reference TRBV5-1 and TRBJ1-6, is KAGVTQTPRYLIKTRGQQVTLSCSPISGHRSVSWYQQTPGQGLQFLFEYFSETQRNKGNFPGRFSGRQFSNSRSEMNVSTLELGDSALYLCASSQTGGLANSPLHFGNGTRLTVT.

V usage is TRBV14 and J usage is TRBJ2-3; D is possibly TRBD2 (6 bases). The V gene lost 4 bases and the J gene lost 0 bases, with 14 bases spanning the gap. Germline CDR1 and CDR2: SGHDN and FVKESK. The CDR3 spans 16 residues. CDR3 residues: CASSPGTLGSTDTQYF. The CDR3 nucleotides are TGTGCCAGCAGCCCTGGGACTTTAGGAAGCACAGATACGCAGTATTTT. The variable domain in full, completed from reference TRBV14 and TRBJ2-3, reads EAGVTQFPSHSVIEKGQTVTLRCDPISGHDNLYWYRRVMGKEIKFLLHFVKESKQDESGMPNNRFLAERTGGTYSTLKVQPAELEDSGVYFCASSPGTLGSTDTQYFGPGTRLTVL.

This chain uses TRBV7-6 with TRBJ2-5; D is undetermined. The V end was cut by 0 bases, the J end by 4 bases, with 12 bases between. The CDR3 extends over 15 amino acids. Per germline, CDR1 SGHVS and CDR2 FNYEAQ. CDR3 in DNA: TGTGCCAGCAGCTTAGCGAGGAGCCCGACAGAGACCCAGTACTTC. Translated, it gives CASSLARSPTETQYF.

The V call is TRBV5-1, the J call TRBJ2-7; 7 nucleotides match TRBD1. CDR3 length: 12 amino acids. J lost 7 bases, V lost 4 bases, and 5 bases had no gene match. The germline V gene encodes CDR1 SGHRS and CDR2 YFSETQ. CDR3 sequence reads: CASSQGQREQYF. In nucleotides, the CDR3 is TGCGCCAGCAGCCAGGGACAGAGGGAGCAGTACTTC.

The genes are TRBV5-1 and TRBJ2-7; 9 bases fit TRBD1. Germline V gene lookup returns CDR1 SGHRS and CDR2 YFSETQ. CDR3 size: 16 residues. Losses at the gene ends were 6 bases for V and 0 bases for J; bases not matched to a gene: 10. In nucleotides, the CDR3 is TGCGCCAGCACTAGAATTCCGGGACAGGGCTCCTACGAGCAGTACTTC. Translating it yields CASTRIPGQGSYEQYF. Full variable domain (rest looked up from reference TRBV5-1 and TRBJ2-7): KAGVTQTPRYLIKTRGQQVTLSCSPISGHRSVSWYQQTPGQGLQFLFEYFSETQRNKGNFPGRFSGRQFSNSRSEMNVSTLELGDSALYLCASTRIPGQGSYEQYFGPGTRLTVT.

The chain is built from TRBV6-1 and TRBJ2-7; D is ambiguous. Trimming pared 1 base from V and 5 bases from J, leaving 12 bases between. CDR3 length: 14 residues. CDR1 and CDR2 (germline): MNHNS, SASEGT. The DNA of the CDR3 is TGTGCCAGCAGTGAAGTAACGGGTGAGGACGAGCAGTACTTC. It specifies CASSEVTGEDEQYF.

The rearrangement uses TRBV6-1 and TRBJ2-5; tentative D call: TRBD1 (6 bases). The germline CDR1 and CDR2 sequences are MNHNS and SASEGT. The CDR3 has 13 amino acids. V lost 6 bases and J lost 2, with 10 bases in between. For the CDR3, the DNA is TGTGCCAGCAGCACAGGGATGCAAGAGACCCAGTACTTC. It specifies CASSTGMQETQYF.